Listed below are T cell receptor beta chains from one sample, sequenced in a study of T cells expressing NK-cell markers. TCRdb processed the 5' RACE reads again and assigns one entry to each CDR3 protein, with no DNA. In total, the table holds over 250,000 distinct CDR3 sequences. The sequencing sample was made of blood T cells: a sorted CD56 or NKG2C T cell subset, CD4+ or CD8+ T cells, or bulk PBMC T cells (not recorded which). Every receptor here comes from a woman aged 18 to 75 in good health. The CDR3 runs from the conserved cysteine through the conserved F or W. The order of the fields is J gene, V gene, CDR3 protein.

TRBJ2-3 TRBV20-1 CSALKGPPTDTQYF
TRBJ2-1 TRBV7-2 CASSFNSYNEQFF
TRBJ2-4 TRBV7-9 CASSGRVAKNIQYF
TRBJ2-7 TRBV7-2 CASSPGGVSHYEQYF
TRBJ1-1 TRBV20-1 CSARVEMNTEAFF
TRBJ2-3 TRBV6-2/TRBV6-3 CASSSPHDRFSSAALDTQYF
TRBJ1-6 TRBV7-2 CASSWNRDSSPLHF
TRBJ1-1 TRBV20-1 CSADDRGLNTEAFF
TRBJ1-6 TRBV7-6 CASSLAYGVNSPLHF
TRBJ1-1 TRBV29-1 CSVDSDNGGTEAFF
TRBJ1-3 TRBV7-2 CASSLGGAQVTGNTIYF
TRBJ2-7 TRBV29-1 CSGRRDGTYEQYF
TRBJ1-6 TRBV4-1 CASSQDRSSYNSPLHF
TRBJ2-3 TRBV4-1 CASSPRPRGGGTDTQYF
TRBJ2-4 TRBV12-3/TRBV12-4 CASNRQGENIQYF
TRBJ2-7 TRBV10-3 CATGQGYEQYF
TRBJ1-1 TRBV27 CASSSIRNTEAFF